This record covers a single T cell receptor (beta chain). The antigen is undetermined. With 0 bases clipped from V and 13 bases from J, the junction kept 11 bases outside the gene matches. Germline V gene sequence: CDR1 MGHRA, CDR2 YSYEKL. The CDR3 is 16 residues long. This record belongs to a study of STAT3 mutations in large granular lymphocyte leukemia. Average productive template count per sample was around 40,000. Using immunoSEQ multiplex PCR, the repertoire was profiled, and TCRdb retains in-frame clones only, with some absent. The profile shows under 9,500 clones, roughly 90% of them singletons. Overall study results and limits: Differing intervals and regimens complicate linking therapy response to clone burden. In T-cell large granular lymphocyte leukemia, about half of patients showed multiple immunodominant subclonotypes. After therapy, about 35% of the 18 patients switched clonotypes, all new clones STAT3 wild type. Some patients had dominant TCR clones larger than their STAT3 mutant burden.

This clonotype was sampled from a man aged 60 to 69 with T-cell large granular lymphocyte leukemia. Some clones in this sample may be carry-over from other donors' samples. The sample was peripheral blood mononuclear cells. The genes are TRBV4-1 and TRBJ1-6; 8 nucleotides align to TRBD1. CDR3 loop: CASSQDWGQALFPLHF. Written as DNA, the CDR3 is TGCGCCAGCAGCCAAGATTGGGGACAGGCTCTTTTCCCCCTCCACTTT.